Following are 9 T cell receptor beta chains from one sample sequenced in a study of regulatory T cells in long-lasting Graves disease. Time point meaning: newly diagnosed GD, antithyroid drugs for less than 3 months. PBMC-derived RNA was used for the TCR library. Arm-PCR of CDR3 regions and iRepertoire HTBI primers were the basis on which TCR beta libraries were built. MiXCR was run by TCRdb on the multiplex PCR reads, yielding one entry per CDR3 protein. The sample gives around 400,000 distinct CDR3 sequences, roughly a sixth of which show up once; about a fifth is in the top ten. The specimen was peripheral blood mononuclear cells (PBMCs), collected at new diagnosis, from a patient treated with antithyroid drugs. Receptors originate from a female donor with Graves disease.

This clonotype has ten or more counts. The chain has TRBV7-9 and TRBJ2-7, with 7 bases lining up with TRBD2. Germline trimming cut 3 bases from V and 7 bases from J; bases unmatched to any gene: 6. The V gene's germline CDR1 is SEHNR and CDR2 FQNEAQ (reference sequence). This CDR3 comprises 13 residues. The CDR3 sequence: CASSLRLASEQYF. The CDR3 nucleotides read TGTGCCAGCAGCTTGAGACTAGCTAGTGAGCAGTACTTC. The entire variable domain, with the rest obtained from reference TRBV7-9 and TRBJ2-7, is as follows: DTGVSQNPRHKITKRGQNVTFRCDPISEHNRLYWYRQTLGQGPEFLTYFQNEAQLEKSRLLSDRFSAERPKGSFSTLEIQRTEQGDSAMYLCASSLRLASEQYFGPGTRLTVT.

This clonotype was detected a few times. The chain links TRBV27 to TRBJ2-2; D may be TRBD2 (6 bases). There are 15 residues in the CDR3. Between the trimmed V and J ends, which lost 3 bases and 4 bases, there was a span of 12 bases. Germline loops: CDR1 MNHEY, CDR2 SMNVEV (reference sequence). In DNA form, the CDR3 reads TGTGCCAGCAGTTTTTCGGGGGAACGCACCGGGGAGCTGTTTTTT. It codes for CASSFSGERTGELFF.

This clonotype was counted only a few times. This chain joins TRBV28 and TRBJ1-5; D unresolved. Germline V CDR1 and CDR2: MDHEN, SYDVKM. CDR3 length equals 16 residues. V was clipped by 4 bases and J by 4 bases, with 17 bases between them. CDR3 residues: CASSSFGQPENQPQHF. Written as DNA, the CDR3 is TGTGCCAGCAGTTCATTCGGGCAACCGGAAAATCAGCCCCAGCATTTT.

This clonotype was detected ten times or more. Here the CDR3 DNA reads TGTGCCAGCAGTTTAGCAGCAGTTCTGAACACTGAAGCTTTCTTT. Its translation is CASSLAAVLNTEAFF. The rearrangement joins TRBV27 to TRBJ1-1; D unresolved. The germline V gene encodes CDR1 MNHEY and CDR2 SMNVEV (reference sequence). The CDR3 is 15 amino acids. The V end was cut by 2 bases, the J end by 0 bases, with 10 bases between.

This clonotype was detected ten times or more. V gene TRBV18 combines with J gene TRBJ1-1; D perhaps matches TRBD1 (5 bases). The CDR3 sequence is 11 residues long. The germline gives CDR1 KGHSH, CDR2 LQKENI. V lost 4 bases to trimming and J lost 11 bases, with 11 bases between them. CDR3 amino acids: CASSLGQAAFF. In DNA form, the CDR3 reads TGTGCCAGCTCACTGGGGCAGGCGGCTTTCTTT.

The V and J genes are TRBV2 and TRBJ2-5; no definite D call. Germline V CDR1 and CDR2: SNHLY, FYNNEI. The V end was cut by 6 bases, the J end by 2 bases, with 13 bases between. The CDR3 spans 14 residues. This chain's CDR3 is CASSLEWQQETQYF. The DNA for the CDR3 is TGTGCCAGCAGCTTAGAGTGGCAGCAAGAGACCCAGTACTTC.

The chain joins TRBV4-3 to TRBJ1-6; 7 nucleotides align to TRBD1. This CDR3 has 16 amino acids. Germline CDR1 and CDR2: LGHNA and YSLEER. With V trimmed by 4 bases and J by 6 bases, 9 bases remained unmatched. The CDR3 DNA reads TGCGCCAGCAGCCTTCAATGGGACAGTCTTAATTCACCCCTCCACTTT. Encoded protein: CASSLQWDSLNSPLHF.

The DNA for the CDR3 is TGTGCCACCAGCAGAGATCGGTTGGGGGGGCCATACAATGAGCAGTTCTTC. This encodes CATSRDRLGGPYNEQFF. This sequence joins TRBV15 and TRBJ2-1, with D possibly being TRBD2 (7 bases). The CDR3 contains 17 residues. Trimming cost V 0 bases and J 4 bases, with 16 bases left between them. The germline V gene encodes CDR1 LNHNV and CDR2 YYDKDF (reference sequence).

This clonotype was recorded many times. The CDR3 DNA follows: TGTGCCAGCAGCGTCCGAGGTAAGGATGCCGTGGATGGCTACACCTTC. Amino acid sequence: CASSVRGKDAVDGYTF. The chain is built from TRBV9 and TRBJ1-2; the D is unclear. CDR3 size: 16 residues. Germline CDR1 and CDR2: SGDLS and YYNGEE. With 2 bases removed from V and 6 bases from J, the gap between germline ends came to 20 bases.